These 32 T cell receptor beta chains originate from one sample sequenced in a study of T cell clonality in common variable immunodeficiency. Study-wide points: Fewer deletions and N-nucleotide insertions were reportedly seen in common variable immunodeficiency TCR beta sequences.

Their antigens remain unidentified. The repertoire was sequenced with immunoSEQ multiplex PCR; TCRdb's copy has only in-frame clones and lacks some. This sample has about 17,000 clones and no singletons, with roughly 14% in the ten largest. The specimen was peripheral blood mononuclear cells. The receptor source for this set is a human donor with common variable immunodeficiency.

This clone was counted at least ten times. The CDR3 end is not reached by the read, which stops 3 residues before it; the germline J gene fills it in. The chain joins TRBV20-1 to TRBJ2-3; tentatively, D is TRBD2 (5 bases). The CDR3 length is 14 residues. Deletions cut 5 bases from V and 5 bases from J, with 17 bases between. CDR1 DFQATT and CDR2 SNEGSKA come from the germline V gene (reference sequence). The covered CDR3 bases are TGCAGTGCTTTACGACTAAACCTGGGAGATACG. It codes for CSALRLNLGDT. The full CDR3 sequence reads CSALRLNLGDTQYF.

Points on this clone: Read data end 3 residues before the CDR3 end; the end is taken from the germline J gene. This chain links TRBV7-3 with TRBJ2-5, with a weak D call TRBD1 (6 bases). Trimming took 0 bases from V and 4 from J, leaving 9 bases between them. Germline CDR1 SGHTA, CDR2 FQGTGA. This CDR3 has 14 residues. CDR3 sequence: CASSLTGRGETQYF. The sequenced CDR3 bases are TGTGCCAGCAGCTTAACGGGCAGGGGAGAGACC.

Points on this clone: The read gets to within 3 residues of the CDR3 end, and the germline J gene fills in the rest. The J gene is TRBJ2-1, the V gene TRBV7-9, with a possible D match to TRBD2 (6 bases). The CDR3 totals 14 residues. Trimming took 7 bases from V and 8 from J, leaving 18 bases between them. Germline-derived CDR1 and CDR2 are SEHNR and FQNEAQ (reference sequence). The CDR3 region is CASTFSRGWDEQFF. The CDR3 bases that were read are TGTGCCAGCACCTTCTCCCGGGGGTGGGATGAG.

This clone was picked up a small number of times. The read terminates 3 residues before the CDR3 end, so the remaining end is supplied by the germline J gene. The gene calls are TRBV19 and TRBJ1-2; 9 positions match TRBD1. V shed 4 bases, J shed 5 bases, and the junction held 11 bases outside the gene matches. The germline V gene has CDR1 LNHDA and CDR2 SQIVND (reference sequence). The CDR3 is 16 amino acids. The CDR3 DNA, read in part, is TGTGCCAGTAGTAATGAGGGGACAGGGATCACATATGGC. Translation: CASSNEGTGITYG. The entire CDR3 protein is CASSNEGTGITYGYTF.

Notes on this clone: The read terminates 3 residues ahead of where the CDR3 ends, so the germline J gene completes it. The chain joins TRBV19 to TRBJ1-5; 9 positions match TRBD1. V gave up 3 bases and J gave up 7 bases; unmatched junction bases: 10. Germline CDR1 reads LNHDA; CDR2 reads SQIVND (reference sequence). The CDR3 extends over 16 amino acids. CDR3 sequence: CASSIGPGQGIQPQHF. The covered CDR3 bases are TGTGCCAGTAGTATCGGACCCGGACAGGGGATCCAGCCC.

To note about this clone: The sequence runs out 3 residues before the end of the CDR3; the remainder is reconstructed from the germline J gene. This chain connects TRBV6-1 to TRBJ1-2; 12 nucleotides align to TRBD1. The ends lost 2 bases at V and 4 bases at J; junction bases unmatched: 2. This CDR3 region has 15 residues. Germline V CDR1 and CDR2: MNHNS, SASEGT. CDR3 bases read: TGTGCCAGCAGTGAAAGGGACAGGGGGCTCTATGGC. This encodes CASSERDRGLYG. In full, the CDR3 reads CASSERDRGLYGYTF.

Only a few counts were recorded for this clone. The CDR3 extends 3 residues past the end of the read, so its final part is completed from the germline J gene. V and J are TRBV10-2 and TRBJ1-5, with 12 bases aligning to TRBD1. The CDR3 runs 16 residues. Germline CDR1 reads WSHSY; CDR2 reads SAAADI. The chain's CDR3 is CASRGTGGALSSPQHF. Incomplete CDR3 DNA: TGCGCCAGCAGGGGGACAGGGGGCGCCTTATCGAGTCCC.

Ten or more counts support this clone. The observed sequence ends 3 residues before the CDR3 terminus, with the missing tail filled in from the germline J gene. J is TRBJ2-3 and V is TRBV5-1; 8 bases match TRBD1. Per germline, CDR1 SGHRS and CDR2 YFSETQ. The length of the CDR3 is 15 residues. V was clipped by 4 bases and J by 6 bases; unmatched bases: 10. The DNA read from the CDR3 is TGCGCCAGCAGCCAGGACAGGGTTGGATCCGATACG. Amino acid sequence: CASSQDRVGSDT. The full-length CDR3 reads as CASSQDRVGSDTQYF.

The sample holds many counts of this clone. The read halts 3 residues ahead of the CDR3 end, with the missing end drawn from the germline J gene. The chain uses TRBV20-1 and TRBJ1-4, with D perhaps matching TRBD1 (6 bases). The CDR3 has 15 amino acids. Germline CDR1 DFQATT, CDR2 SNEGSKA (reference sequence). V gave up 0 bases and J gave up 3 bases, with 11 bases separating them. CDR3 protein: CSARDSRGSNEKLFF. The covered CDR3 bases are TGCAGTGCTAGAGATTCAAGGGGGTCTAATGAAAAA.

This clone was detected ten times or more. The read is 3 residues too short to cover the CDR3 end, so that end is filled in from the germline J gene. The chain combines TRBV10-3 with TRBJ1-2; 9 nucleotides match TRBD1. The CDR3 spans 16 residues. Looked up from germline, CDR1 is ENHRY and CDR2 is SYGVKD. The V segment lost 7 bases and the J segment 7 bases; nucleotides outside the gene matches: 16. CDR3 DNA (partial): TGTGCCATCAATAAACAGGGGGCACCCAGGAAGTCTGGC. It is translated as CAINKQGAPRKSG. The whole CDR3 protein is CAINKQGAPRKSGYTF.

In its sample, this clone was seen a few times. Read sequence stops 3 residues before the CDR3 end, and the germline J gene provides the missing end. The chain is built from TRBV18 and TRBJ2-3; 7 nucleotides line up with TRBD2. The CDR3 runs to 11 residues. Germline V gene data show CDR1 as KGHSH and CDR2 as LQKENI. Incomplete CDR3 DNA: TGTGCCAGCTCACCGACTAGCCCG. It specifies CASSPTSP. The full CDR3 protein is CASSPTSPQYF.

To note about this clone: The sequenced fragment ends 3 residues before the CDR3 boundary, so the rest is inferred from the germline J gene. The genes are TRBV5-1 and TRBJ2-7, with D possibly being TRBD1 (5 bases). Germline V gene sequence: CDR1 SGHRS, CDR2 YFSETQ. Trimming pared 10 bases from V and 0 bases from J, leaving 14 bases between. CDR3 length: 13 amino acids. CDR3 bases read: TGCGCCCCAACGAGACAGTCCTCCTACGAG. This translates into CAPTRQSSYE. The entire CDR3 protein reads CAPTRQSSYEQYF.

To note about this clone: The read ends 3 residues shy of where the CDR3 ends; the end is completed using the germline J gene. The identical CDR3 is also encoded by other nucleotide sequences in the sample. V and J are TRBV19 and TRBJ2-4; 8 nucleotides match TRBD1. CDR3 length equals 16 residues. Per the germline V gene, CDR1 is LNHDA and CDR2 is SQIVND (reference sequence). With V trimmed by 2 bases and J by 9 bases, 12 bases remained unmatched. The CDR3 loop is CASSIPQTGVKSIQYF. CDR3 DNA, as far as it was read: TGTGCCAGTAGTATACCCCAGACAGGGGTGAAGAGCATT.

This clone was detected ten times or more. The CDR3 is cut off 3 residues early in the read; its end comes from the germline J gene. The chain employs TRBV5-5 and TRBJ1-1; D gene ambiguous. Trimming shortened V by 1 base and J by 5 bases, and 9 bases separated the two germline ends. This CDR3 spans 13 amino acids. Per the germline V gene, CDR1 is SGHKS and CDR2 is YYEKEE (reference sequence). The CDR3 here is CASSLSVVTEAFF. The DNA read from the CDR3 is TGTGCCAGCAGCTTGTCCGTCGTGACTGAA.

This clone has only a few counts. The read halts 3 residues ahead of the CDR3 end, with the missing end drawn from the germline J gene. This chain uses TRBV6-1 with TRBJ1-1, with TRBD1 as a possible D gene (6 bases). The CDR3 sequence is 16 residues long. V was trimmed by 1 base and J by 1 base, leaving 13 bases between them. Germline loops: CDR1 MNHNS, CDR2 SASEGT. CDR3 residues: CASSEGQGWWNTEAFF. The DNA read from the CDR3 is TGTGCCAGCAGTGAAGGGCAGGGGTGGTGGAACACTGAA.

Points on this clone: The read is 3 residues too short to cover the CDR3 end, so that end is filled in from the germline J gene. The chain joins TRBV6-2 or TRBV6-3 to TRBJ2-1; TRBD2 agrees at 12 bases. The J segment lost 7 bases and the V segment lost 6 bases, leaving 7 bases of the junction unmatched. The CDR3 runs to 15 residues. Germline loops: CDR1 MNHEY, CDR2 SVGEGT. The CDR3 here is CASRSGLAGMNEQFF. The sequenced CDR3 bases are TGTGCCAGCAGGAGTGGACTAGCGGGGATGAATGAG.

As concerns this clone: The CDR3 is cut off 3 residues early in the read; its end comes from the germline J gene. V is TRBV29-1 and J is TRBJ2-3; D remains unclear. V was trimmed by 2 bases and J by 0 bases, leaving 6 bases between them. Germline V lookup: CDR1 SQVTM, CDR2 ANQGSEA. CDR3 length: 13 residues. The CDR3 is CSVEIGSTDTQYF. The CDR3 bases that were read are TGCAGCGTTGAAATTGGCAGCACAGATACG.

In this sample, this clone turned up a few times. The DNA ends 3 residues before the CDR3 does, and the rest of the CDR3 is filled in from the germline J gene. The rearrangement links TRBV18 to TRBJ2-5, with TRBD1 matching 9 bases. The CDR3 is 15 amino acids. Germline lookup yields CDR1 KGHSH and CDR2 LQKENI. V lost 2 bases, J lost 6 bases, and 7 bases stayed unmatched. The CDR3: CASSPRTGVDKTQYF. CDR3 bases read: TGTGCCAGCTCACCAAGGACAGGGGTTGATAAGACC.

This clone has ten or more counts. The CDR3 end lies 3 residues beyond the end of the read and is filled in from the germline J gene. The chain is built from TRBV29-1 and TRBJ2-5, with D possibly being TRBD1 (5 bases). CDR1 and CDR2 (germline): SQVTM, ANQGSEA. V lost 3 bases to trimming and J lost 4 bases, with 12 bases between them. This CDR3 region has 13 residues. The CDR3 region is CSVDRETGETQYF. The sequenced part of the CDR3 DNA is TGCAGCGTTGACAGGGAAACGGGAGAGACC.

This clone was detected ten times or more. The read stops 3 residues short of the end of the CDR3; the missing end is completed from the germline J gene. The chain joins TRBV6-9 to TRBJ1-5, with a possible D match to TRBD1 (5 bases). Germline assignment: CDR1 MNHGY and CDR2 SVAAGI. There are 16 residues in the CDR3. V lost 4 bases, J lost 0 bases, and 13 bases lay in between. The CDR3 DNA, read in part, is TGTGCCAGCAGTTCCGCAGGGCCCTATAGCAATCAGCCC. It specifies CASSSAGPYSNQP. The CDR3 in full is CASSSAGPYSNQPQHF.

Only a few counts were recorded for this clone. From the germline J gene comes the end of the CDR3, since the read stops 3 residues before it. The genes are TRBV19 and TRBJ1-5, with 7 nucleotides matching TRBD1. This CDR3 spans 14 amino acids. Trimming cost V 5 bases and J 7 bases; bases outside gene matches: 8. Germline V lookup: CDR1 LNHDA, CDR2 SQIVND (reference sequence). CDR3 bases read: TGTGCCAGTAGTCGAAGGGGGCGAGAGCAGCCC. This encodes CASSRRGREQP. The whole CDR3 is CASSRRGREQPQHF.

A few counts support this clone. The read is 3 residues too short to cover the CDR3 end, so that end is filled in from the germline J gene. V and J are TRBV7-7 and TRBJ1-4, with a possible D match to TRBD1 (6 bases). Germline V gene lookup returns CDR1 SSHAT and CDR2 FNYEAQ (reference sequence). The CDR3 length is 14 residues. Trimming shortened V by 2 bases and J by 8 bases, and 12 bases separated the two germline ends. This CDR3 is CASSLNREKEKLFF. Partial CDR3 DNA: TGTGCCAGCAGCTTAAACAGGGAGAAGGAAAAA.

This clone was seen at least ten times. The observed sequence ends 3 residues before the CDR3 terminus, with the missing tail filled in from the germline J gene. The J gene is TRBJ2-3, the V gene TRBV7-3, with 12 bases fitting TRBD2. This CDR3 region has 14 residues. J gave up 5 bases and V 5 bases, and 2 bases lay outside the gene matches. CDR1 is SGHTA and CDR2 is FQGTGA in the germline V gene. CDR3 amino acids: CASSLAGGKDTQYF. Incomplete CDR3 DNA: TGTGCCAGCAGCCTAGCGGGAGGGAAAGATACG.

This clone appeared a few times. The part of the CDR3 DNA that was read is TGTGCCAGCAGCTTACGTAGCGTAAACTCCTACAATGAG. Translation gives CASSLRSVNSYNE. In full, the CDR3 reads CASSLRSVNSYNEQFF. V usage is TRBV7-3 and J usage is TRBJ2-1; D is possibly TRBD2 (5 bases). The observed sequence ends 3 residues before the CDR3 terminus, with the missing tail filled in from the germline J gene. The CDR3 loop spans 16 amino acids. Germline V gives CDR1 SGHTA, CDR2 FQGTGA. Trimming removed 2 bases at V and 0 bases at J, with 11 bases between.

This clone was picked up a small number of times. The read gets to within 3 residues of the CDR3 end, and the germline J gene fills in the rest. This chain uses TRBV20-1 with TRBJ2-1; 9 bases match TRBD2. CDR3 length: 15 amino acids. Germline CDR1 DFQATT, CDR2 SNEGSKA (reference sequence). The V and J ends lost 1 base and 5 bases, in that order; junction bases with no gene match: 6. CDR3: CSARGASGIDNEQFF. CDR3 DNA, as far as it was read: TGCAGTGCTAGAGGCGCTAGCGGGATAGACAATGAG.

This clone was observed at least ten times. The CDR3 end lies 3 residues beyond the end of the read and is filled in from the germline J gene. V and J are TRBV28 and TRBJ2-2; D unresolved. The ends were cut back, 7 bases at V and 5 bases at J, with 14 bases in the middle. The CDR3 runs 14 residues. Germline values: CDR1 MDHEN, CDR2 SYDVKM. The CDR3 DNA, read in part, is TGTGCCAGCAACCTAGGATGGAAAACCGGGGAG. Its protein is CASNLGWKTGE. The full-length CDR3 reads as CASNLGWKTGELFF.

This clone has more than one count but fewer than ten. At one end the junction does not follow the germline gene, possibly because of a read error. The CDR3 bases that were read are TGTGCTAGCAGCCACGGGACAGGTCAAGAGACC. Translation gives CASSHGTGQET. The full CDR3 protein is CASSHGTGQETQYF. V usage is TRBV7-7 and J usage is TRBJ2-5, with 8 bases lining up with TRBD1. The DNA ends 3 residues before the CDR3 does, and the rest of the CDR3 is filled in from the germline J gene. This CDR3 comprises 14 residues. Germline V gene lookup returns CDR1 SSHAT and CDR2 FNYEAQ (reference sequence).

Points on this clone: The missing CDR3 end, 3 residues past where the read stops, is filled in from the germline J gene. This chain joins TRBV20-1 and TRBJ2-3, with a tentative D call TRBD2 (6 bases). The germline gives CDR1 DFQATT, CDR2 SNEGSKA (reference sequence). The V gene lost 3 bases and the J gene lost 2 bases, with 18 bases spanning the gap. The CDR3 consists of 16 residues. Partial CDR3 DNA: TGCAGTGCTAGTAGGGCGGGGAGAGAAAACACAGATACG. Its protein product is CSASRAGRENTDT. The whole CDR3 reads CSASRAGRENTDTQYF.

This clone has more than one count but fewer than ten. Coverage ceases 3 residues before the CDR3 finishes, and the germline J gene fills in the end. This chain connects TRBV7-9 to TRBJ1-6; possibly TRBD1 for D (5 bases). V lost 5 bases to trimming and J lost 3 bases, with 8 bases between them. The CDR3 has 14 residues. The germline gives CDR1 SEHNR, CDR2 FQNEAQ (reference sequence). The CDR3 DNA, read in part, is TGTGCCAGCAGCCAGGGTGTCTATAATTCACCC. This sequence encodes CASSQGVYNSP. The whole CDR3 is CASSQGVYNSPLHF.

This clone showed up many times. The read terminates 3 residues ahead of where the CDR3 ends, so the germline J gene completes it. This chain uses TRBV19 with TRBJ2-3; TRBD2 agrees at 10 bases. The CDR3 runs 16 residues. The germline CDR1 and CDR2 sequences are LNHDA and SQIVND (reference sequence). Trimming cost V 3 bases and J 4 bases; bases outside gene matches: 7. CDR3: CASSIIASGGADTQYF. The sequenced CDR3 bases are TGTGCCAGTAGTATCATTGCGAGCGGGGGGGCAGATACG.

This clone was found many times. The read ends 3 residues early relative to the CDR3; the germline J gene fills the gap. The rearrangement links TRBV5-1 to TRBJ2-5; 7 bases fit TRBD2. V gave up 0 bases and J gave up 5 bases; unmatched junction bases: 7. This CDR3 region has 15 residues. Looked up from germline, CDR1 is SGHRS and CDR2 is YFSETQ. CDR3 region: CASSLAPTSKETQYF. Incomplete CDR3 DNA: TGCGCCAGCAGCTTGGCCCCGACTAGCAAGGAGACC. The variable domain in full, with the rest retrieved from reference TRBV5-1 and TRBJ2-5, is KAGVTQTPRYLIKTRGQQVTLSCSPISGHRSVSWYQQTPGQGLQFLFEYFSETQRNKGNFPGRFSGRQFSNSRSEMNVSTLELGDSALYLCASSLAPTSKETQYFGPGTRLLVL.

This clone was recorded at least ten times. The CDR3 goes on 3 residues after the read ends, and that part is filled in from the germline J gene. The chain uses TRBV2 and TRBJ2-6; 7 bases align to TRBD2. Germline-derived CDR1 and CDR2 are SNHLY and FYNNEI. The CDR3 contains 19 residues. Trimming took 9 bases from V and 0 from J; bases not matched to a gene: 17. CDR3 DNA (partial): TGTGCCAGTCGGGGGGACGCCCCTCGTAGGTTCTCTGGGGCCAACGTC. Translated: CASRGDAPRRFSGANV. The CDR3, in full, reads CASRGDAPRRFSGANVLTF.